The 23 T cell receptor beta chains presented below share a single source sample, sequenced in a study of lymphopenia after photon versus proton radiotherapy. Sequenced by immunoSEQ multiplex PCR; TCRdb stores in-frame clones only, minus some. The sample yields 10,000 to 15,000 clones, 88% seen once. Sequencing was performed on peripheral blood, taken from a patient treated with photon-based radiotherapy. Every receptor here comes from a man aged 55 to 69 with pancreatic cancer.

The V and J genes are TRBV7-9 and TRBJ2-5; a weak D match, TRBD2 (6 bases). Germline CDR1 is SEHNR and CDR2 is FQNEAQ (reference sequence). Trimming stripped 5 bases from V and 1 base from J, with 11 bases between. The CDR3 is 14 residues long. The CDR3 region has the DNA TGTGCCAGCAGCCCTCGGACTACCCAAGAGACCCAGTACTTC. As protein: CASSPRTTQETQYF.

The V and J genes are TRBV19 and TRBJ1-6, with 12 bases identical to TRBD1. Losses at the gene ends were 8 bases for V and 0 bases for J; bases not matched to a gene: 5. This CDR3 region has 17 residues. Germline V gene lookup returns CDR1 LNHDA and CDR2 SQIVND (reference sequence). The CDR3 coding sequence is TGTGCCAGTGGGGACAGGGGGCCGAGCTCCTATAATTCACCCCTCCACTTT. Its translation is CASGDRGPSSYNSPLHF. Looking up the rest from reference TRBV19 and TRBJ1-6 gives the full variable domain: DGGITQSPKYLFRKEGQNVTLSCEQNLNHDAMYWYRQDPGQGLRLIYYSQIVNDFQKGDIAEGYSVSREKKESFPLTVTSAQKNPTAFYLCASGDRGPSSYNSPLHFGNGTRLTVT.

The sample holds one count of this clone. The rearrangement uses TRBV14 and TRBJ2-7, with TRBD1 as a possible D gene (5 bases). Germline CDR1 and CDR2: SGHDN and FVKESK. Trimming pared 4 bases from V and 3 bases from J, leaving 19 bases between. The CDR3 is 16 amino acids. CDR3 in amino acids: CASSRIHRRQLYEQYF. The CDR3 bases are TGTGCCAGCAGCCGGATCCACAGGAGACAACTCTACGAGCAGTACTTC.

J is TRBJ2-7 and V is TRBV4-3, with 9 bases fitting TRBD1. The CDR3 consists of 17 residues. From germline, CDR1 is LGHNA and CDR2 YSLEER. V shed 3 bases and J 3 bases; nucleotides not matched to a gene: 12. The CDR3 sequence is CASSQDTGGEYSYEQYF. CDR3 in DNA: TGCGCCAGCAGCCAGGACACAGGGGGCGAGTATAGCTACGAGCAGTACTTC.

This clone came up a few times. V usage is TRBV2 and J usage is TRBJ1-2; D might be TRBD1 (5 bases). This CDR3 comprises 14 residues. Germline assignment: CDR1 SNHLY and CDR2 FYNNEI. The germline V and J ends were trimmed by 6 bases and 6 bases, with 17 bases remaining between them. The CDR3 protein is CASRLSLTVHGYTF. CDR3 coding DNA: TGTGCCAGCAGACTTAGCTTGACAGTACATGGCTACACCTTC.

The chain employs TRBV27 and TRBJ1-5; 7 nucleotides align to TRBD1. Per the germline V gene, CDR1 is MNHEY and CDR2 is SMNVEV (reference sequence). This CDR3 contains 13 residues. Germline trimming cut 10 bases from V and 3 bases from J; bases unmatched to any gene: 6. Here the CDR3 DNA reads TGTGCCACCTCGGGACAGCCCAATCAGCCCCAGCATTTT. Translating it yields CATSGQPNQPQHF.

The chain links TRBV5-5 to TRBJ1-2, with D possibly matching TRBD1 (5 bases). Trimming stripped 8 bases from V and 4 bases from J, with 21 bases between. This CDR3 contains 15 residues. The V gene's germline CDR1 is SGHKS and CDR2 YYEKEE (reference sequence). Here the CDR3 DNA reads TGTGCCAGACAGGATTGTCTCGCGAAGACCTATGGCTACACCTTC. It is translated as CARQDCLAKTYGYTF.

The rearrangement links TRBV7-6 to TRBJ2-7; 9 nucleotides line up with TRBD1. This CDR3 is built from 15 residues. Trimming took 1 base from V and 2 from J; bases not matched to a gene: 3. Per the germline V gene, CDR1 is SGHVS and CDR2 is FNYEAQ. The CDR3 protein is CASSLETGGTYEQYF. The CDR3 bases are TGTGCCAGCAGCTTAGAGACAGGGGGTACCTACGAGCAGTACTTC.

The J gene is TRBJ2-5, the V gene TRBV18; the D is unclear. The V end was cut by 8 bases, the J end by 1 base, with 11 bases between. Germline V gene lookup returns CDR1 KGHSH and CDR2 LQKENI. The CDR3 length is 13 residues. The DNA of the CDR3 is TGTGCCAGCACAACCGGGCTCCAAGAGACCCAGTACTTC. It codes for CASTTGLQETQYF. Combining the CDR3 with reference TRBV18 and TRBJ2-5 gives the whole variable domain NAGVMQNPRHLVRRRGQEARLRCSPMKGHSHVYWYRQLPEEGLKFMVYLQKENIIDESGMPKERFSAEFPKEGPSILRIQQVVRGDSAAYFCASTTGLQETQYFGPGTRLLVL.

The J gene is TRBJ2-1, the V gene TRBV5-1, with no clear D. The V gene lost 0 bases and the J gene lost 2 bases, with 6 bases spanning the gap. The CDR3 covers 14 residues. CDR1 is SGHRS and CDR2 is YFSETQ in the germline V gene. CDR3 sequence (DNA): TGCGCCAGCAGCTTGGGTCTTGCCTACAATGAGCAGTTCTTC. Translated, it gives CASSLGLAYNEQFF.

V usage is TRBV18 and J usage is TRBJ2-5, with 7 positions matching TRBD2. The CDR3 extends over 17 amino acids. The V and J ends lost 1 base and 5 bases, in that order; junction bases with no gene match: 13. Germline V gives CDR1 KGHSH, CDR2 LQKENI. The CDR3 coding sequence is TGTGCCAGCTCACCACACGCCGGGGAGGGGCCGCGTGAGACCCAGTACTTC. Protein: CASSPHAGEGPRETQYF.

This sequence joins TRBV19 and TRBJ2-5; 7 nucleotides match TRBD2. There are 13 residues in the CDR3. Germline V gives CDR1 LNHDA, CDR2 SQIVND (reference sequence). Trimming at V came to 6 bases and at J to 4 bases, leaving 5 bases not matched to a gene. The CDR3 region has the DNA TGTGCCAGTAGACGACTAGCAGGAGAGACCCAGTACTTC. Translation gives CASRRLAGETQYF.

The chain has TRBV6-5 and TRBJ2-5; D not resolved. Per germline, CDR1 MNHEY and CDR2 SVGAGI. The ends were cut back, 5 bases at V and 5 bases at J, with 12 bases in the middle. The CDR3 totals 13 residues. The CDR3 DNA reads TGTGCCAGCAGTCTATTCCCCTGGGAGACCCAGTACTTC. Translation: CASSLFPWETQYF.

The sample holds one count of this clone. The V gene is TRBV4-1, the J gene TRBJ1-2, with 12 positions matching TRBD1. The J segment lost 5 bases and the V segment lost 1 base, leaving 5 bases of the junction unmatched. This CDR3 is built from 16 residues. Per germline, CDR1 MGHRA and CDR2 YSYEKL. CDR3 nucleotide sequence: TGCGCCAGCAGCCAAGTCGGGACAGGGGGCCAATATGGCTACACCTTC. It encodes CASSQVGTGGQYGYTF.

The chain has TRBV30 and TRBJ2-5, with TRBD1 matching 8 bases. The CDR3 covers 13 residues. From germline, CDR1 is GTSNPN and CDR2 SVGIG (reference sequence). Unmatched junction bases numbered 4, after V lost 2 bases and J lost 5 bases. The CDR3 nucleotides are TGTGCCTGGAGTCAGGGGGCGGGGGAGACCCAGTACTTC. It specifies CAWSQGAGETQYF. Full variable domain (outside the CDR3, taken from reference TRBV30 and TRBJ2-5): SQTIHQWPATLVQPVGSPLSLECTVEGTSNPNLYWYRQAAGRGLQLLFYSVGIGQISSEVPQNLSASRPQDRQFILSSKKLLLSDSGFYLCAWSQGAGETQYFGPGTRLLVL.

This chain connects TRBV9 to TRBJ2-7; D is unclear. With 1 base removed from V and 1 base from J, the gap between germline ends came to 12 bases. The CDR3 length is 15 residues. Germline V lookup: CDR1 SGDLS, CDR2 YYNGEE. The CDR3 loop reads CASSVTPWESYEQYF. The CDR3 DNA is TGTGCCAGCAGCGTAACGCCTTGGGAATCCTACGAGCAGTACTTC. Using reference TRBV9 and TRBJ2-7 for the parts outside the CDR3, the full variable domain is DSGVTQTPKHLITATGQRVTLRCSPRSGDLSVYWYQQSLDQGLQFLIQYYNGEERAKGNILERFSAQQFPDLHSELNLSSLELGDSALYFCASSVTPWESYEQYFGPGTRLTVT.

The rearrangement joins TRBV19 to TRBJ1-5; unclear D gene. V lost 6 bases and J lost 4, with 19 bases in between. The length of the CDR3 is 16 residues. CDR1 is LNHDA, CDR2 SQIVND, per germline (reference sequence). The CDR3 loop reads CASSLVGSPRNQPQHF. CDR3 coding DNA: TGTGCCAGTAGCCTTGTCGGGAGCCCGCGAAATCAGCCCCAGCATTTT.

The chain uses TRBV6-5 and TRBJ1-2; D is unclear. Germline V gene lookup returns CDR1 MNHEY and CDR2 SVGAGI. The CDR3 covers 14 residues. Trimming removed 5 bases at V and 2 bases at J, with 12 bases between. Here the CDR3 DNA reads TGTGCCAGCAGTGCGAGAGATTCGAACTATGGCTACACCTTC. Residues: CASSARDSNYGYTF.

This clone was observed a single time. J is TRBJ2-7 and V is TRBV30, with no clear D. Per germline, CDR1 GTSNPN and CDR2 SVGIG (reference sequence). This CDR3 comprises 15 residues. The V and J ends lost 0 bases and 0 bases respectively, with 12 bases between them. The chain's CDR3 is CAWSVGRLSSYEQYF. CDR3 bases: TGTGCCTGGAGTGTAGGACGGCTAAGCTCCTACGAGCAGTACTTC.

The CDR3 DNA sequence: TGTGCCAGCAGCTTGGGACAGGCCTCCACCGGGGAGCTGTTTTTT. This translates into CASSLGQASTGELFF. This chain joins TRBV5-8 and TRBJ2-2; maybe TRBD1 (6 bases). This CDR3 is 15 amino acids long. Per germline, CDR1 SGHTS and CDR2 YDEGEE. The V end was cut by 0 bases, the J end by 4 bases, with 10 bases between. Together with reference TRBV5-8 and TRBJ2-2, the CDR3 gives the full variable domain: EAGVTQSPTHLIKTRGQQATLRCSPISGHTSVYWYQQALGLGLQFLLWYDEGEERNRGNFPPRFSGRQFPNYSSELNVNALELEDSALYLCASSLGQASTGELFFGEGSRLTVL.

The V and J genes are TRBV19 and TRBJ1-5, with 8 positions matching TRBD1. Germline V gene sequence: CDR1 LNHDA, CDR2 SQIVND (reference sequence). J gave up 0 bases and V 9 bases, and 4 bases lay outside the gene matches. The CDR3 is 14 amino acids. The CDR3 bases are TGTGCCAGCCAACAGGGGGTTAGCAATCAGCCCCAGCATTTT. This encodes CASQQGVSNQPQHF.

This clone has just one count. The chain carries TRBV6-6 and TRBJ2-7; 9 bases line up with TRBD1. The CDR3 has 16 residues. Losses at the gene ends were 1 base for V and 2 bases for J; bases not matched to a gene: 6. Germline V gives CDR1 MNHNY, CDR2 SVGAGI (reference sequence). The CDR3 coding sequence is TGTGCCAGCAGTTACTTCCGGGACAGGGAGACCTACGAGCAGTACTTC. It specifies CASSYFRDRETYEQYF.

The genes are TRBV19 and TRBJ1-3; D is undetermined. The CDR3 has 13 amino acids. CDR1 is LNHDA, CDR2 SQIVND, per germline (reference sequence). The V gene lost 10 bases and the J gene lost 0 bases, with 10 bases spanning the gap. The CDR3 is CATRVSSGNTIYF. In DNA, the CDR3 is TGTGCCACCCGCGTTTCCTCTGGAAACACCATATATTTT.